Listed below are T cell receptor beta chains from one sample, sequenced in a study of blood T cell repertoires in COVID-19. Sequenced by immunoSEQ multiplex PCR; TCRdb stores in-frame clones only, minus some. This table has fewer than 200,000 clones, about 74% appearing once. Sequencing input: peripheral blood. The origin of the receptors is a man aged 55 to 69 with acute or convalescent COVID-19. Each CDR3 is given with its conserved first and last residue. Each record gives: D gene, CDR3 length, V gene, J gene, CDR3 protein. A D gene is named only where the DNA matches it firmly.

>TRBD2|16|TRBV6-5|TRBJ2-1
CASSSPGGGEGNEQFF
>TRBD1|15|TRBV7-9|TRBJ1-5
CASSTTGSSNQPQHF
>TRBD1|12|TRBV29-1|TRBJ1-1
CSVDRGNTEAFF
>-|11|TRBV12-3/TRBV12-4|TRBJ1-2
CASSLGGTGVF
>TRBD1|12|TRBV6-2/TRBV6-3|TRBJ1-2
CASSDREYGYTF
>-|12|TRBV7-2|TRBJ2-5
CASTPLPETQYF
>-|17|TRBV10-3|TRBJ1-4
CAISDSTVDLDLEKLFF
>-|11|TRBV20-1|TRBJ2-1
CSAEQGNEQFF
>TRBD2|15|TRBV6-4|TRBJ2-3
CASSERSGGRDTQYF
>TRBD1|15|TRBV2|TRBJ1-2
CASSASTGRGGGYTF
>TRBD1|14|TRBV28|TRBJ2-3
CASIPGTGTDTQYF
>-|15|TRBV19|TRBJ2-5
CASRPRPGLQETQYF
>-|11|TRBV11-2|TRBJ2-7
CASSSYYEQYF
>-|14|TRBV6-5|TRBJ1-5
CASSPQGAGQPQHF
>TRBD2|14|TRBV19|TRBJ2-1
CATGTSGTYNEQFF
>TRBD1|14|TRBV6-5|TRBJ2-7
CASSYGQGGNEQYF
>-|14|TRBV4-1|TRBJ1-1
CASSQEQARTEAFF
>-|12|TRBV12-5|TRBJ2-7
CASGRLGYEQYF
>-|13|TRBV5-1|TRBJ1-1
CASSSMTDTEAFF
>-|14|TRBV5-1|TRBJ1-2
CASSPGGLNYGYTF
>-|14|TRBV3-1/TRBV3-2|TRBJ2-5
CASSFQRTGETQYF
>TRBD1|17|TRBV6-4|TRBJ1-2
CASSDSNRGLALVDYTF
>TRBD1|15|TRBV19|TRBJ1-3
CASSSHRGSGNTIYF
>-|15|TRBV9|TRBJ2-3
CASSPPRTGTDTQYF
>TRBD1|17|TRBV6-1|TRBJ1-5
CASSEHGNRGYGQPQHF
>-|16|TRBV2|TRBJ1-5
CASSDDSPLSNQPQHF
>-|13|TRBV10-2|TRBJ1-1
CASNEGARTEAFF
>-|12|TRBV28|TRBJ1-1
CASTLGRGPAFF
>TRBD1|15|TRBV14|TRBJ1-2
CASSQDYRGYYGYTF
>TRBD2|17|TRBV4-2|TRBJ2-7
CASSQDKGASGVYEQYF
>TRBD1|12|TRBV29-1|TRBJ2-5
CSVRDRVETQYF
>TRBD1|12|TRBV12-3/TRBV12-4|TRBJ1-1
CASSRYRGEAFF
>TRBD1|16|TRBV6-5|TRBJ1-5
CASSYPGTGPNQPQHF
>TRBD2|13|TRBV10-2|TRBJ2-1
CASAGGRYNEQFF
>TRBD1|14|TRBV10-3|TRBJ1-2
CATDTGGGNYGYTF
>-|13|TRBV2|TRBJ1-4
CASSDFSREKLFF
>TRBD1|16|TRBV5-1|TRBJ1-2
CASSSVRQGEGDGYTF
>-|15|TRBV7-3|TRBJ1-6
CASSLDSSYNSPLHF
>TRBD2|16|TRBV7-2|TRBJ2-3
CASSPRLRGSTDTQYF
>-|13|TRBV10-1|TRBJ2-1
CASSHRVGDEQFF
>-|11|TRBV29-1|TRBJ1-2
CSVYSGYGYTF
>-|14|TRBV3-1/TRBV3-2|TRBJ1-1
CASSQVAGTTEAFF
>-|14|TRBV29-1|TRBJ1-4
CSVGTAGTNEKLFF
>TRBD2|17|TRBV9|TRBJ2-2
CASSLRTSGENTGELFF
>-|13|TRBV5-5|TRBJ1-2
CASSSRTADGYTF
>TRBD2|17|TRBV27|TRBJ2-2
CASKRLAGGRNTGELFF
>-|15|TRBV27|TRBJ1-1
CASSLWPPGDTEAFF
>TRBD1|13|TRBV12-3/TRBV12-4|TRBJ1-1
CASSDVVQGKAFF
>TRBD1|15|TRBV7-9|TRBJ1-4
CASSPRDRGSEKLFF
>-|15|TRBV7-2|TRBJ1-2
CASSRRVGGSYGYTF
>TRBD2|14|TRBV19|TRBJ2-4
CASSPRLAGSIQYF
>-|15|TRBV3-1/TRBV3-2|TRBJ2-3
CASSQGTAFTDTQYF
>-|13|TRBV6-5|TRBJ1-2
CASRGRGNYGYTF